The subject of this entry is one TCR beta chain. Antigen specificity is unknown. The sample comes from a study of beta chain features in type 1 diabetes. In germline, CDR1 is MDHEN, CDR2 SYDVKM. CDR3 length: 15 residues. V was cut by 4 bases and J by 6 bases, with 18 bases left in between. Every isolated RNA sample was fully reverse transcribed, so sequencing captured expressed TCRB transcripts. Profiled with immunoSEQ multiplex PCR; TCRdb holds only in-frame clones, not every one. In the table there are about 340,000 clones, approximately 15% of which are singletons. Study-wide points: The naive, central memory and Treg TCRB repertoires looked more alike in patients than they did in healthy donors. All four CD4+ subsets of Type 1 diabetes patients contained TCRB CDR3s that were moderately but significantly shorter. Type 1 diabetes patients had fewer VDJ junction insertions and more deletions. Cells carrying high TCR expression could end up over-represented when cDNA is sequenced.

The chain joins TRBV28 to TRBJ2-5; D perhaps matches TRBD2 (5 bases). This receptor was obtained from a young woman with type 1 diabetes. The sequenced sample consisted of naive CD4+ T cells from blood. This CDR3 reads CASSSSETTIQTQYF. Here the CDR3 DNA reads TGTGCCAGCAGTTCAAGCGAGACTACGATCCAGACCCAGTACTTC.